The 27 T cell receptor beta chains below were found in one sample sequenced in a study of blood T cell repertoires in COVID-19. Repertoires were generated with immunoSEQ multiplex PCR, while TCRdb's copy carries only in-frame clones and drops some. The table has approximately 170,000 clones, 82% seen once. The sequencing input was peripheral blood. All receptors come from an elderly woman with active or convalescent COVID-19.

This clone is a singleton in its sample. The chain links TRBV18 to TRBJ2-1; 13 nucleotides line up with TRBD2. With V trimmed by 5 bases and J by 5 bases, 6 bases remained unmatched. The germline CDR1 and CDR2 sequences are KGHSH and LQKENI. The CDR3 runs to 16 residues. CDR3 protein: CASSTRTSGSHNEQFF. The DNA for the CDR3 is TGTGCCAGCTCAACCCGGACTAGCGGGAGCCACAATGAGCAGTTCTTC.

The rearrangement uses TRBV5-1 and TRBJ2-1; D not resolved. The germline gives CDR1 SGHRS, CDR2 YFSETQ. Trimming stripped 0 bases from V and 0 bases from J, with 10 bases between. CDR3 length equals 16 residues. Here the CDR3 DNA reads TGCGCCAGCAGCTTGGATGGCCAGTTCTCCTACAATGAGCAGTTCTTC. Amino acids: CASSLDGQFSYNEQFF.

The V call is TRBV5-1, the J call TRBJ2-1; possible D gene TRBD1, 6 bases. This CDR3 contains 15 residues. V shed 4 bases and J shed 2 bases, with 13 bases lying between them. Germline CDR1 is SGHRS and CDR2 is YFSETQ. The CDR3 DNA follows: TGCGCCAGCAGCCCTGGACAGTTAACCTACAATGAGCAGTTCTTC. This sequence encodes CASSPGQLTYNEQFF. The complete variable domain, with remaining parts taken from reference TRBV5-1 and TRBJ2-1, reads KAGVTQTPRYLIKTRGQQVTLSCSPISGHRSVSWYQQTPGQGLQFLFEYFSETQRNKGNFPGRFSGRQFSNSRSEMNVSTLELGDSALYLCASSPGQLTYNEQFFGPGTRLTVL.

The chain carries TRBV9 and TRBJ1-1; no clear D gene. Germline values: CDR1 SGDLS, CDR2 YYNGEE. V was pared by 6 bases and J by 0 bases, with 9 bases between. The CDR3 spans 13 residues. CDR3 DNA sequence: TGTGCCAGCAACAACGGGATGAACACTGAAGCTTTCTTT. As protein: CASNNGMNTEAFF.

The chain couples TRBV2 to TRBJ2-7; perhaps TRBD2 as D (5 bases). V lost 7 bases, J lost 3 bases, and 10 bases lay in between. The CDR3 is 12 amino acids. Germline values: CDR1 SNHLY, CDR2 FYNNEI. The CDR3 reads CASIELDYEQYF. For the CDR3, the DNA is TGTGCCAGCATCGAACTAGACTACGAGCAGTACTTC.

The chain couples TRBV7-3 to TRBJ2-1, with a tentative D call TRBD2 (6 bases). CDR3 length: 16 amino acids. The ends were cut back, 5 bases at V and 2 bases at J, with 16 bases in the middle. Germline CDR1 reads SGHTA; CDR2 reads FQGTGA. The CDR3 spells CASSPPGSPPYNEQFF. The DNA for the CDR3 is TGTGCCAGCAGCCCCCCCGGGAGCCCCCCCTACAATGAGCAGTTCTTC. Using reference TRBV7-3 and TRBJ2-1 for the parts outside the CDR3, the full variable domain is GAGVSQTPSNKVTEKGKYVELRCDPISGHTALYWYRQSLGQGPEFLIYFQGTGAADDSGLPNDRFFAVRPEGSVSTLKIQRTERGDSAVYLCASSPPGSPPYNEQFFGPGTRLTVL.

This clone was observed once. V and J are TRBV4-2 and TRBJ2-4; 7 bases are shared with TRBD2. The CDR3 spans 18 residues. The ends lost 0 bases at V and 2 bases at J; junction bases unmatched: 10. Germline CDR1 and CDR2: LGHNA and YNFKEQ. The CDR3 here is CASSQDGRGRRPKNIQYF. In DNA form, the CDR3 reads TGTGCCAGCAGCCAAGATGGGAGGGGCCGCCGACCCAAAAACATTCAGTACTTC.

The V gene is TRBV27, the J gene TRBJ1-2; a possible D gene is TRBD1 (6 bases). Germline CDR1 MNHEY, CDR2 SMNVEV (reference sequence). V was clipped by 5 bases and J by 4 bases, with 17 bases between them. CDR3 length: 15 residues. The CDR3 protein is CASSPQGQRSYGYTF. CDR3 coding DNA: TGTGCCAGCAGTCCCCAAGGACAGAGGAGCTATGGCTACACCTTC.

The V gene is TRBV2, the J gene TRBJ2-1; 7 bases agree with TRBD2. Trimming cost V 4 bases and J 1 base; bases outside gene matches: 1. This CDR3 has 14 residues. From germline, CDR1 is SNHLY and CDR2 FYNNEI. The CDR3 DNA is TGTGCCAGCAGTGCACTAGCGTCCTACAATGAGCAGTTCTTC. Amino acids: CASSALASYNEQFF.

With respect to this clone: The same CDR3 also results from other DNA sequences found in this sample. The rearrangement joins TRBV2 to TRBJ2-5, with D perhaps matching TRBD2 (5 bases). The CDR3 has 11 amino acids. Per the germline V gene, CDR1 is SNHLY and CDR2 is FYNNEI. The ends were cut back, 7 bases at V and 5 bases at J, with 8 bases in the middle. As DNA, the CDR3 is TGTGCCAGCAAAAGGGAGGAGACCCAGTACTTC. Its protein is CASKREETQYF.

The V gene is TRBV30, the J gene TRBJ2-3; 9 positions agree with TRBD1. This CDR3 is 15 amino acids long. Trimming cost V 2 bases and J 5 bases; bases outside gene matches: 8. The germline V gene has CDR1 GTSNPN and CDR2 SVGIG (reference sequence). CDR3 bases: TGTGCCTGGAGTCACCGGGACAGGGTGATAGATACGCAGTATTTT. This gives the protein CAWSHRDRVIDTQYF.

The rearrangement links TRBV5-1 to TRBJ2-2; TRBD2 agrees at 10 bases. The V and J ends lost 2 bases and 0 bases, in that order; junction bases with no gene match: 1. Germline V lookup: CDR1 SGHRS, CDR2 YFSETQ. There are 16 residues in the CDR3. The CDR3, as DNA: TGCGCCAGCAGCTTCCTAGCGGGAGCGAACACCGGGGAGCTGTTTTTT. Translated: CASSFLAGANTGELFF.

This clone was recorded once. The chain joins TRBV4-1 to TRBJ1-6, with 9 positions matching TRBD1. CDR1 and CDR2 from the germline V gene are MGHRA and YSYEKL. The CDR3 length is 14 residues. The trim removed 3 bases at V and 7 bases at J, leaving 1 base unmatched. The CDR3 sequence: CASSHGQGNSPLHF. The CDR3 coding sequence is TGCGCCAGCAGCCATGGACAGGGGAATTCACCCCTCCACTTT.

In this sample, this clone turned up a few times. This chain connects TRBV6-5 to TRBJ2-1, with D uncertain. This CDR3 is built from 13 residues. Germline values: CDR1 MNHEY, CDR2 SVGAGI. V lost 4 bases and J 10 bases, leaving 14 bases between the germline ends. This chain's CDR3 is CASSSQSFGEQFF. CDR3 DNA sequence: TGTGCCAGCAGTTCTCAGTCATTCGGGGAGCAGTTCTTC.

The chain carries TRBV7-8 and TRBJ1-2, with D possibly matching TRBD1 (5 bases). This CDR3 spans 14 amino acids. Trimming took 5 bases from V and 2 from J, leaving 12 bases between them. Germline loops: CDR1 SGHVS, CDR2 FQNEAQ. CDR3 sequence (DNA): TGTGCCAGCAGCCAAACCAGGGAAAACTATGGCTACACCTTC. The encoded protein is CASSQTRENYGYTF.

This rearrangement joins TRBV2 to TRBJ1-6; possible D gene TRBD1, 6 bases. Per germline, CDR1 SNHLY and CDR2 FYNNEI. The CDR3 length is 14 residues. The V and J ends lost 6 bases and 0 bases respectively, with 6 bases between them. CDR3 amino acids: CASRDSSYNSPLHF. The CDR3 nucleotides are TGTGCCAGCAGGGACAGCTCCTATAATTCACCCCTCCACTTT.

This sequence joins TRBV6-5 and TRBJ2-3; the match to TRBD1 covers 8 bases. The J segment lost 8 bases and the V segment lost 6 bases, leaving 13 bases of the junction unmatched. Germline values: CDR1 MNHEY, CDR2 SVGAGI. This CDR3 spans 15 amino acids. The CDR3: CASSPPGQVPFTQYF. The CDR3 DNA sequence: TGTGCCAGCAGCCCCCCGGGACAGGTTCCTTTTACGCAGTATTTT.

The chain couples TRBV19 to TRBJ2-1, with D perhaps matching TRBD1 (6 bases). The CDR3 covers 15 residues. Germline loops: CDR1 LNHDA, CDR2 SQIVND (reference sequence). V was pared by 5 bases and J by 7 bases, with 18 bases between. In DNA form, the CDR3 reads TGTGCCAGTAGTGGTGTAGCCCCAGGGGAGAATGAGCAGTTCTTC. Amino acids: CASSGVAPGENEQFF.

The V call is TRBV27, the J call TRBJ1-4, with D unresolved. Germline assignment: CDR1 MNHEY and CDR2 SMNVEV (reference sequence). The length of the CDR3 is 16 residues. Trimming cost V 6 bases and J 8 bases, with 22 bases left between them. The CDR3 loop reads CASRKSFSGGEEKLFF. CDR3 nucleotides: TGTGCCAGCAGGAAGTCTTTTTCAGGTGGGGAGGAAAAACTGTTTTTT. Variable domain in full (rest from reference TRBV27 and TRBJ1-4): EAQVTQNPRYLITVTGKKLTVTCSQNMNHEYMSWYRQDPGLGLRQIYYSMNVEVTDKGDVPEGYKVSRKEKRNFPLILESPSPNQTSLYFCASRKSFSGGEEKLFFGSGTQLSVL.

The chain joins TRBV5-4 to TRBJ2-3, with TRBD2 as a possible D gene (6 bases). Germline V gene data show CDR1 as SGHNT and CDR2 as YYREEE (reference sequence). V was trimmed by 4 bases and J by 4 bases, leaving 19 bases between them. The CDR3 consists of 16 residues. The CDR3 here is CASSRRTGREADTQYF. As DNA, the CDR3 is TGTGCCAGCAGCCGACGAACGGGTAGGGAGGCAGATACGCAGTATTTT. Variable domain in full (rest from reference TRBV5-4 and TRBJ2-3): ETGVTQSPTHLIKTRGQQVTLRCSSQSGHNTVSWYQQALGQGPQFIFQYYREEENGRGNFPPRFSGLQFPNYSSELNVNALELDDSALYLCASSRRTGREADTQYFGPGTRLTVL.

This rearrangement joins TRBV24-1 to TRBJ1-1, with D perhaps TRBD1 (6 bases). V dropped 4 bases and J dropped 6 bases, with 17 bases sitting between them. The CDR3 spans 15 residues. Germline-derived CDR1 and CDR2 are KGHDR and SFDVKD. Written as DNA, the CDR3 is TGTGCCACCAGTGACCCAAATACAGGGTCGGCTGAAGCTTTCTTT. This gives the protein CATSDPNTGSAEAFF.

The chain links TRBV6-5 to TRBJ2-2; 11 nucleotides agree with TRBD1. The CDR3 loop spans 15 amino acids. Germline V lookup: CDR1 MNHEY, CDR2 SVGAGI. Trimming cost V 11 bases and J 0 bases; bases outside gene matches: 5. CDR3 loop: CAGQGAYANTGELFF. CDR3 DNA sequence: TGTGCCGGACAGGGGGCCTACGCGAACACCGGGGAGCTGTTTTTT.

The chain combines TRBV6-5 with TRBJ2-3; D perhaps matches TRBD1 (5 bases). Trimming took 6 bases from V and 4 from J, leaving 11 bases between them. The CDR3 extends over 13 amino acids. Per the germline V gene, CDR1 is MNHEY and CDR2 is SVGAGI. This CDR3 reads CASSNRFPDTQYF. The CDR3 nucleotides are TGTGCCAGCAGCAACAGGTTTCCAGATACGCAGTATTTT.

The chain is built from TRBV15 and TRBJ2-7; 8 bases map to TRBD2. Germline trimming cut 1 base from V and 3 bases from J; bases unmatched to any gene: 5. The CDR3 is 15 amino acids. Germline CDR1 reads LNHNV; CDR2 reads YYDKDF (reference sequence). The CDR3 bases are TGTGCCACCAGCAGAGTGGGGAGCGGGAGCTACGAGCAGTACTTC. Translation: CATSRVGSGSYEQYF. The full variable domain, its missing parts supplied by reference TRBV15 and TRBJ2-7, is DAMVIQNPRYQVTQFGKPVTLSCSQTLNHNVMYWYQQKSSQAPKLLFHYYDKDFNNEADTPDNFQSRRPNTSFCFLDIRSPGLGDTAMYLCATSRVGSGSYEQYFGPGTRLTVT.

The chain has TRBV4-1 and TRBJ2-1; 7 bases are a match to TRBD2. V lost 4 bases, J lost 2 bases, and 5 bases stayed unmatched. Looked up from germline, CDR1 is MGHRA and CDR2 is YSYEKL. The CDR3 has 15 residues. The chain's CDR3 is CASSRGRAAYNEQFF. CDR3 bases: TGCGCCAGCAGCCGGGGGAGGGCCGCCTACAATGAGCAGTTCTTC.

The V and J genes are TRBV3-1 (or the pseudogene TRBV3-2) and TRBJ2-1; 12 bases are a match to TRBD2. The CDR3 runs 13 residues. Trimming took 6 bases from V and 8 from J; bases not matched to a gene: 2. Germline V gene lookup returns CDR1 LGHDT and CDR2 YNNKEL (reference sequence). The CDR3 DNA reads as TGTGCCAGCAGGGGGACTAGCGGGTATGAGCAGTTCTTC. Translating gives CASRGTSGYEQFF.

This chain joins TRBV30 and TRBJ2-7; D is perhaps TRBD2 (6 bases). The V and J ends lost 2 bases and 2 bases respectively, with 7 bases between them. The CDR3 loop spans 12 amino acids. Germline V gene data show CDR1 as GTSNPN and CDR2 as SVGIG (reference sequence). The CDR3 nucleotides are TGTGCCTGGAGTCGGGGGACCTACGAGCAGTACTTC. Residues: CAWSRGTYEQYF.